The rows below give T cell receptor beta chains drawn from one sample of a study of cytomegalovirus exposure and HLA in healthy donors. Some clones are missing from TCRdb's copy, which holds only in-frame ones; the method was immunoSEQ multiplex PCR. Here the sample spans about 120,000 clones, 60% to 85% being singletons. The sequenced material came from PBMCs. All receptors come from a woman aged 40 to 50 in good health and CMV-seropositive. Both conserved end residues are part of each CDR3. A D gene is named only where the DNA matches it firmly. Expanded clones are given a class, and other clones once, few, many or no size at all.

j_gene	v_gene	d_gene	abundance	CDR3nt	CDR3aa
TRBJ1-4	TRBV28	.	.	TGTGCCAGCAGTTCCCCGGGGGGGGAAACTAATGAAAAACTGTTTTTT	CASSSPGGETNEKLFF
TRBJ1-1	TRBV30	.	.	TGTGCCTGGAGTGTACTAGGGGAGGGTGAAGCTTTCTTT	CAWSVLGEGEAFF
TRBJ2-1	TRBV2	TRBD2	.	TGTGCCAGCAGCGCCTTAGGGAGGAGCGGGGCATACAATGAGCAGTTCTTC	CASSALGRSGAYNEQFF
TRBJ1-1	TRBV30	.	.	TGTGCCTGGAGTCCACCCCTAGGACACGGGAACACTGAAGCTTTCTTT	CAWSPPLGHGNTEAFF
TRBJ2-5	TRBV10-3	TRBD2	.	TGTGCCATCAGTGCCCTAGCGGGTCAAGAGACCCAGTACTTC	CAISALAGQETQYF
TRBJ2-5	TRBV30	TRBD2	.	TGTGCCTGGAGTGTAGGGTCTAGCGGGGGGGAGACCCAGTACTTC	CAWSVGSSGGETQYF
TRBJ1-6	TRBV7-2	.	.	TGTGCCAGCAGCCCGGCAGGGGCTTCGAATTCACCCCTCCACTTT	CASSPAGASNSPLHF
TRBJ1-5	TRBV6-6	TRBD1	.	TGTGCCAGCGGACAGGGGGTCGGGCAGCCCCAGCATTTT	CASGQGVGQPQHF
TRBJ2-2	TRBV5-1	TRBD1	.	TGCGCCAGCAGCTGGGGGACAGCAGGCCTGACCGGGGAGCTGTTTTTT	CASSWGTAGLTGELFF
TRBJ1-5	TRBV29-1	.	.	TGCAGCGCCAGAGGCAGCCTAGGGGATCAGCCCCAGCATTTT	CSARGSLGDQPQHF
TRBJ2-7	TRBV19	TRBD1	once	TGTGCCAGTAGTATACCAACCGGGACAGGGGCCCTCGAGCAGTACTTC	CASSIPTGTGALEQYF
TRBJ1-4	TRBV7-2	.	.	TGTGCCAGCAGGTCCCGGTCGGGGGAAGGTAATGAAAAACTGTTTTTT	CASRSRSGEGNEKLFF
TRBJ2-3	TRBV6-1	TRBD1	.	TGTGCCAGCGGGACAGTTAGCACAGATACGCAGTATTTT	CASGTVSTDTQYF
TRBJ2-2	TRBV11-2	.	.	TGTGCCAGCAGCCCCCCACGCGCCGGCGGGTTCGCCGGGGAGCTGTTTTTT	CASSPPRAGGFAGELFF
TRBJ1-6	TRBV4-1	TRBD1	.	TGCGCCAGCAGCCTCGGACAGGGAAGCTCCTATAATTCACCCCTCCACTTT	CASSLGQGSSYNSPLHF
TRBJ1-1	TRBV6-6	.	few	TGTGCCAGCTCCTCCAACACTGAAGCTTTCTTT	CASSSNTEAFF
TRBJ2-3	TRBV7-7	.	few	TGTGCTAGCAGCCCGACGTCTAGGGGAGATACGCAGTATTTT	CASSPTSRGDTQYF
TRBJ2-7	TRBV5-5	.	once	TGTGCCAGCAGCTTGTATCGCTCCTCCTCCCCACCCTACTACGAGCAGTACTTC	CASSLYRSSSPPYYEQYF
TRBJ1-2	TRBV30	.	once	TGTGCCTCCCGGGGTCTTACTTCTAACTATGGCTACACCTTC	CASRGLTSNYGYTF
TRBJ2-2	TRBV7-9	.	.	TGTGCCAGCAGCCCGGGTGGGGGCTTCGGCGGGGAGCTGTTTTTT	CASSPGGGFGGELFF
TRBJ1-5	TRBV6-1	TRBD1	.	TGTGCCAGCAGTGACCCCTCTAACAGGGGTGGCAATCAGCCCCAGCATTTT	CASSDPSNRGGNQPQHF
TRBJ1-1	TRBV2	.	.	TGTGCCAGCAGTTTGGGGCGGTCGAATGAAGCTTTCTTT	CASSLGRSNEAFF
TRBJ2-3	TRBV5-1	TRBD1	.	TGCGCCAGCAAAGAACAGGGGGCGAGCACAGATACGCAGTATTTT	CASKEQGASTDTQYF
TRBJ2-2	TRBV5-4	TRBD2	.	TGTGCCAGCAGCTTGGCTAGCGGGGGGTGGCGCACCGGGGAGCTGTTTTTT	CASSLASGGWRTGELFF
TRBJ2-1	TRBV27	TRBD1	many	TGTGCCAGCAGTTCATTTCAGACAGGGGGGACCAATGAGCAGTTCTTC	CASSSFQTGGTNEQFF
TRBJ1-6	TRBV4-1	TRBD1	.	TGCGCCAGCAGCCGTCTACAGGGGAATGCTTCACCCCTCCACTTT	CASSRLQGNASPLHF
TRBJ1-5	TRBV19	TRBD1	.	TGTGCCAGTAGGAAAACGTCGACAGGGAGTCAGCCCCAGCATTTT	CASRKTSTGSQPQHF
TRBJ2-3	TRBV5-8	TRBD2	.	TGTGCCAGCAGCTTCGGGGGGGCGCTTGGAGATACGCAGTATTTT	CASSFGGALGDTQYF
TRBJ2-3	TRBV5-1	TRBD2	.	TGCGCCAGCAGCTTGGTGGCTAGCGGGGGCACAGATACGCAGTATTTT	CASSLVASGGTDTQYF
TRBJ2-7	TRBV2	TRBD1	.	TGTGCCAGCAGTGAGGGCAGGGGGCCATACTTC	CASSEGRGPYF
TRBJ1-6	TRBV4-1	.	.	TGCGCCAGCAGCCTGGGACAAATTTATTCACCCCTCCACTTT	CASSLGQIYSPLHF
TRBJ2-2	TRBV4-1	TRBD1	.	TGCGCCAGCAGCCAAGACAGGGGGCACACCGGGGAGCTGTTTTTT	CASSQDRGHTGELFF
TRBJ1-5	TRBV9	.	.	TGTGCCAGCAGCGTAGGAATAACAACTAACCAGCCCCAGCATTTT	CASSVGITTNQPQHF
TRBJ1-1	TRBV19	TRBD1	.	TGTGCCAGCCACGGACAGGCCAGTCAAGCTTTCTTT	CASHGQASQAFF
TRBJ2-3	TRBV6-5	TRBD2	once	TGTGCCAGCAGTTACCCGCGGGGGGGTAGCGATACGCAGTATTTT	CASSYPRGGSDTQYF
TRBJ1-6	TRBV6-1	TRBD1	once	TGTGCCAGCAGTGAAGCGGTAGGGACAGCGACTAATTCACCCCTCCACTTT	CASSEAVGTATNSPLHF
TRBJ2-5	TRBV6-6	.	.	TGTGCCAGCAGTTATCCGGGAGAGACCCAGTACTTC	CASSYPGETQYF
TRBJ2-7	TRBV5-1	TRBD1	once	TGCGCCAGCAGCTTAGAGACAGGGACCTACGAGCAGTACTTC	CASSLETGTYEQYF
TRBJ2-7	TRBV2	.	.	TGTGCCAGCAAGGGGGGGGCGGGATACGAGCAGTACTTC	CASKGGAGYEQYF
TRBJ1-2	TRBV6-1	.	.	TGTGCCAGCAGGCAGGGTGTTTCTAACTATGGCTACACCTTC	CASRQGVSNYGYTF